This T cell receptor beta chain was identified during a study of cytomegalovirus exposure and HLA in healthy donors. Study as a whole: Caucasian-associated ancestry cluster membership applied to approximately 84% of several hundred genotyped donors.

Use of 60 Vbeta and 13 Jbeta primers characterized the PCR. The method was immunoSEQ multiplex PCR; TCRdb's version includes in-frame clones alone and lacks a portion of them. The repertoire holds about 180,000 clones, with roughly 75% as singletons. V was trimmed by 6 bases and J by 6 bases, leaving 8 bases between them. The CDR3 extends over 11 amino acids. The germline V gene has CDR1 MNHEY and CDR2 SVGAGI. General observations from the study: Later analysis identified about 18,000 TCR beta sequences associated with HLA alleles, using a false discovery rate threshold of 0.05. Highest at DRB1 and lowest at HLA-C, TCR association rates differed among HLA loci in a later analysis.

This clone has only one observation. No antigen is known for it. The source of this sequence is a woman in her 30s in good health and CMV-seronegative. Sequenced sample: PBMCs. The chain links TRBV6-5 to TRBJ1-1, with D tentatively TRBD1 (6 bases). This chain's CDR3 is CASRRQAEAFF. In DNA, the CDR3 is TGTGCCAGCAGGCGACAGGCTGAAGCTTTCTTT.